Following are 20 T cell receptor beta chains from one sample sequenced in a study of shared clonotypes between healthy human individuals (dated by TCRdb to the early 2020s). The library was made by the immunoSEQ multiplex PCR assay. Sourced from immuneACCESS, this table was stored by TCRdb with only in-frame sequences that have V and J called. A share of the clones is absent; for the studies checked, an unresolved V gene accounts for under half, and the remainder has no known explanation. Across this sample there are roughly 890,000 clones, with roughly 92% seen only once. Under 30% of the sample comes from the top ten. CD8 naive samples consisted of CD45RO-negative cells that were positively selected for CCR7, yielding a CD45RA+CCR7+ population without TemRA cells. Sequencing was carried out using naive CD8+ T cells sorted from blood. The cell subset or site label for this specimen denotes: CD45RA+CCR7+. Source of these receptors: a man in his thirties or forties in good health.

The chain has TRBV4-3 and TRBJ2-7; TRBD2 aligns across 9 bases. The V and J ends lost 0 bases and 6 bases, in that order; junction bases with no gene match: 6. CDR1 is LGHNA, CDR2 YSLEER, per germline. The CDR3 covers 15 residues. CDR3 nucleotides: TGCGCCAGCAGCCAAGATTGGCTAGCGGGATTCGAGCAGTACTTC. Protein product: CASSQDWLAGFEQYF.

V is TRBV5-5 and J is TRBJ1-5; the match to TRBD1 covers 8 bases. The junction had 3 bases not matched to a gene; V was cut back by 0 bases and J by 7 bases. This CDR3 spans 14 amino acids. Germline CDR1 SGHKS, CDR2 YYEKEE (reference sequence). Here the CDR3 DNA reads TGTGCCAGCAGCTTGGCAAGGACAGGGCAGCCCCAGCATTTT. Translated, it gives CASSLARTGQPQHF. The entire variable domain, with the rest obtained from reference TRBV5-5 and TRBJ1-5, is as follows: DAGVTQSPTHLIKTRGQQVTLRCSPISGHKSVSWYQQVLGQGPQFIFQYYEKEERGRGNFPDRFSARQFPNYSSELNVNALLLGDSALYLCASSLARTGQPQHFGDGTRLSIL.

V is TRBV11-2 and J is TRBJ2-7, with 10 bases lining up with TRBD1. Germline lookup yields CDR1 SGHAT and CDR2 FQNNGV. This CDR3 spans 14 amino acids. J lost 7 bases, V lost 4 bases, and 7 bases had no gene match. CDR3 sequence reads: CASSSPGQGREQYF. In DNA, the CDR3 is TGTGCCAGCAGCTCACCGGGACAGGGGAGGGAGCAGTACTTC. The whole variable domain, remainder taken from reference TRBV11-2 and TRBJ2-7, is EAGVAQSPRYKIIEKRQSVAFWCNPISGHATLYWYQQILGQGPKLLIQFQNNGVVDDSQLPKDRFSAERLKGVDSTLKIQPAKLEDSAVYLCASSSPGQGREQYFGPGTRLTVT.

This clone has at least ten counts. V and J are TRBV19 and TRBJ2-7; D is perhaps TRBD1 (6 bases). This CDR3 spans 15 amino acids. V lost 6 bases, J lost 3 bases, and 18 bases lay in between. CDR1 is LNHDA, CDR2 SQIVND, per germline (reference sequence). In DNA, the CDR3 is TGTGCCAGTAGCGTACAGGGTGATCACCTCTACGAGCAGTACTTC. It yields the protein CASSVQGDHLYEQYF. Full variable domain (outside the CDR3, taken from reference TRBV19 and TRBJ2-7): DGGITQSPKYLFRKEGQNVTLSCEQNLNHDAMYWYRQDPGQGLRLIYYSQIVNDFQKGDIAEGYSVSREKKESFPLTVTSAQKNPTAFYLCASSVQGDHLYEQYFGPGTRLTVT.

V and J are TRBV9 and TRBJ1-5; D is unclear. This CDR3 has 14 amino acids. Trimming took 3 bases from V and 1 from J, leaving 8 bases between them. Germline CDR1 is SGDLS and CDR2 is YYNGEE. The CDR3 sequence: CASSAYGSNQPQHF. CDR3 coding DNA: TGTGCCAGCAGCGCCTATGGAAGCAATCAGCCCCAGCATTTT. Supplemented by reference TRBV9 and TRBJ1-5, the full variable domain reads DSGVTQTPKHLITATGQRVTLRCSPRSGDLSVYWYQQSLDQGLQFLIQYYNGEERAKGNILERFSAQQFPDLHSELNLSSLELGDSALYFCASSAYGSNQPQHFGDGTRLSIL.

The CDR3 spells CASSQNGLVSYEQYF. CDR3 nucleotides: TGTGCCAGCAGTCAAAACGGACTAGTATCCTACGAGCAGTACTTC. The chain has TRBV13 and TRBJ2-7, with TRBD2 matching 7 bases. CDR3 length equals 15 residues. V gave up 6 bases and J gave up 1 base; unmatched junction bases: 9. Per the germline V gene, CDR1 is PRHDT and CDR2 is FYEKMQ (reference sequence).

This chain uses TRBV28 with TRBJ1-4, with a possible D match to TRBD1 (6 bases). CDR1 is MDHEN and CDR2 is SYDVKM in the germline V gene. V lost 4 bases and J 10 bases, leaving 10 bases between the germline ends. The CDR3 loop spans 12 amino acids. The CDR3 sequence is CASSWTVGKLFF. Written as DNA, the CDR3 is TGTGCCAGCAGTTGGACAGTCGGAAAACTGTTTTTT.

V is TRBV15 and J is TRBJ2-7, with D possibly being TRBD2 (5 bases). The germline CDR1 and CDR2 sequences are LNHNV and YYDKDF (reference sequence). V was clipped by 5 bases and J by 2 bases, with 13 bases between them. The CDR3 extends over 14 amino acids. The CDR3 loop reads CATSPGLGTYEQYF. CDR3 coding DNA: TGTGCCACCAGCCCCGGACTGGGAACCTACGAGCAGTACTTC.

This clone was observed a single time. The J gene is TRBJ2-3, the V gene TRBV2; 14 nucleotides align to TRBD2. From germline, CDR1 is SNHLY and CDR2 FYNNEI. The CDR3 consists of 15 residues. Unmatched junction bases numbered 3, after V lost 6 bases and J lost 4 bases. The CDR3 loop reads CASSLTSGRADTQYF. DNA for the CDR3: TGTGCCAGCAGCCTGACTAGCGGGAGGGCAGATACGCAGTATTTT.

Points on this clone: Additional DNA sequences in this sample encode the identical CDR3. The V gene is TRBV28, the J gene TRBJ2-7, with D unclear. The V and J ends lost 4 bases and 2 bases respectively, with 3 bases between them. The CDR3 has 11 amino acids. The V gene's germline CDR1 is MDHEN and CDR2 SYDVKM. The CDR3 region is CASSYTYEQYF. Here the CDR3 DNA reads TGTGCCAGCAGTTATACCTACGAGCAGTACTTC.

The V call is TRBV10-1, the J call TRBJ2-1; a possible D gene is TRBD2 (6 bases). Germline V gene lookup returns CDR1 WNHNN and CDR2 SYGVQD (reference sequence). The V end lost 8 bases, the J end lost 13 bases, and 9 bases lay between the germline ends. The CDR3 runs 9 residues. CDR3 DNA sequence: TGCGCCAGCGGAACTAGCCAGTTCTTC. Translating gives CASGTSQFF.

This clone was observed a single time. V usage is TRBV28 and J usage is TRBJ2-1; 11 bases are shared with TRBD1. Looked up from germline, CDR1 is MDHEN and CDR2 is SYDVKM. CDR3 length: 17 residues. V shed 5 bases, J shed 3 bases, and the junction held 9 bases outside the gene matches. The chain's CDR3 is CASSPRRTGGIYNEQFF. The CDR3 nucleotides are TGTGCCAGCAGTCCAAGGAGGACAGGGGGCATCTACAATGAGCAGTTCTTC.

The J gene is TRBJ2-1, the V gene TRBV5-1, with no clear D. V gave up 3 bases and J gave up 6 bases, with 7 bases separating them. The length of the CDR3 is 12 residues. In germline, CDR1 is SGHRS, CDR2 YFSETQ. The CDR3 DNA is TGCGCCAGCAGCTGGCTCGGCAATGAGCAGTTCTTC. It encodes CASSWLGNEQFF.

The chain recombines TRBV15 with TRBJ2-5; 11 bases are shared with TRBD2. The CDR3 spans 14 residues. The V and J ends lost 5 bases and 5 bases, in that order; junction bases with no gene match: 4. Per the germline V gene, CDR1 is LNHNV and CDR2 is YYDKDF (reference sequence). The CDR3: CATSAGLAGETQYF. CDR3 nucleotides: TGTGCCACCAGCGCTGGACTAGCGGGTGAGACCCAGTACTTC.

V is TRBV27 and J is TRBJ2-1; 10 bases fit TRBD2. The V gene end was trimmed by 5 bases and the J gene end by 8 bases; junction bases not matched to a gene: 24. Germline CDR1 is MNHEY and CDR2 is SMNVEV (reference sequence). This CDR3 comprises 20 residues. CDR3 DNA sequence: TGTGCCAGCAGTCTAAAACGGCCGCTCGGGACTAGCGCCCAAGTGGATGAGCAGTTCTTC. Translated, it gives CASSLKRPLGTSAQVDEQFF.

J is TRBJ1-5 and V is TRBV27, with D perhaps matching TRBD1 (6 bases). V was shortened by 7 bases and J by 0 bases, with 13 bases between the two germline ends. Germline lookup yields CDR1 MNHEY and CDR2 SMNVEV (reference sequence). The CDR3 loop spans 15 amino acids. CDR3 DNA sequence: TGTGCCAGCAACCCCGGACAGAATAGCAATCAGCCCCAGCATTTT. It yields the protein CASNPGQNSNQPQHF.

The CDR3 protein is CATSSTRQNIQYF. Here the CDR3 DNA reads TGTGCCACCAGCTCAACCCGGCAAAACATTCAGTACTTC. The chain carries TRBV15 and TRBJ2-4; D is unresolved. This CDR3 is built from 13 residues. The V and J ends lost 5 bases and 5 bases respectively, with 10 bases between them. CDR1 is LNHNV and CDR2 is YYDKDF in the germline V gene (reference sequence).

The CDR3 DNA sequence: TGTGCCAGCAGCCCCGTCGGTGCGGGGAGTGAGGCTAACTATGGCTACACCTTC. It yields the protein CASSPVGAGSEANYGYTF. V gene TRBV6-4 combines with J gene TRBJ1-2; D unresolved. The CDR3 runs 18 residues. Trimming removed 6 bases from V and 0 bases from J, with 23 bases in between. The germline V gene has CDR1 MRHNA and CDR2 SNTAGT.

The CDR3 DNA sequence: TGTGCCAGCAGAAAGACAGGGGGCGTCTACAATGAGCAGTTCTTC. Protein sequence: CASRKTGGVYNEQFF. This chain links TRBV14 with TRBJ2-1, with 10 bases aligning to TRBD1. Germline CDR1 reads SGHDN; CDR2 reads FVKESK. Trimming took 6 bases from V and 3 from J; bases not matched to a gene: 5. This CDR3 is built from 15 residues.

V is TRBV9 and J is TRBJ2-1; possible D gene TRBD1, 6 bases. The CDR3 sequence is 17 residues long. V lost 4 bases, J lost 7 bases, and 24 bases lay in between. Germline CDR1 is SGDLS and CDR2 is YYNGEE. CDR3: CASSPGRGKYGGNEQFF. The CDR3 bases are TGTGCCAGCAGCCCTGGCAGGGGCAAGTACGGTGGTAATGAGCAGTTCTTC.